The 4 T cell receptor beta chains reported below all come from one sample, sequenced in a study of T-cell reconstitution after alpha-beta-depleted transplantation in children. Researchers prepared the TCRbeta library using unique molecular identifiers, the study reports. TCRdb passed the PCR reads through MiXCR, listing each CDR3 protein once. The sample yields a few hundred thousand distinct CDR3 sequences, 25% seen once. The sequencing here drew on PBMCs, taken before TCRalphabeta/CD19-depleted stem cell transplant. These receptors were obtained from a girl under 10 years old with Fanconi anemia, due to receive a stem cell transplant.

This clonotype was counted a few times. This rearrangement joins TRBV15 to TRBJ2-3; 7 nucleotides agree with TRBD2. The CDR3 loop spans 14 amino acids. The germline CDR1 and CDR2 sequences are LNHNV and YYDKDF (reference sequence). The J segment lost 1 base and the V segment lost 2 bases, leaving 0 bases of the junction unmatched. CDR3 sequence reads: CATSRLAGTDTQYF. CDR3 bases: TGTGCCACCAGCAGACTAGCGGGCACAGATACGCAGTATTTT.

This clonotype was seen repeatedly, ten times or more. The chain recombines TRBV20-1 with TRBJ2-7; unclear D gene. Germline V CDR1 and CDR2: DFQATT, SNEGSKA (reference sequence). The V and J ends lost 8 bases and 2 bases respectively, with 13 bases between them. The CDR3 sequence is 12 residues long. The CDR3 loop reads CSYEISTYEQYF. In DNA, the CDR3 is TGCAGTTACGAGATCTCGACCTACGAGCAGTACTTC.

The V gene is TRBV20-1, the J gene TRBJ2-3; no clear D gene. The germline CDR1 and CDR2 sequences are DFQATT and SNEGSKA (reference sequence). The CDR3 spans 15 residues. Trimming left V 3 bases short and J 0 bases short, with 13 bases between. CDR3 sequence reads: CSASLPSPSTDTQYF. The CDR3, as DNA: TGCAGTGCTAGTCTGCCATCCCCTAGCACAGATACGCAGTATTTT.

This clonotype was found many times. The rearrangement joins TRBV27 to TRBJ2-7, with D perhaps TRBD1 or TRBD2 (5 bases each). The CDR3 runs to 12 residues. Germline lookup yields CDR1 MNHEY and CDR2 SMNVEV (reference sequence). The CDR3 DNA reads as TGTGCATCCCGGGACCGCCAATACGAGCAGTACTTC. It encodes CASRDRQYEQYF.